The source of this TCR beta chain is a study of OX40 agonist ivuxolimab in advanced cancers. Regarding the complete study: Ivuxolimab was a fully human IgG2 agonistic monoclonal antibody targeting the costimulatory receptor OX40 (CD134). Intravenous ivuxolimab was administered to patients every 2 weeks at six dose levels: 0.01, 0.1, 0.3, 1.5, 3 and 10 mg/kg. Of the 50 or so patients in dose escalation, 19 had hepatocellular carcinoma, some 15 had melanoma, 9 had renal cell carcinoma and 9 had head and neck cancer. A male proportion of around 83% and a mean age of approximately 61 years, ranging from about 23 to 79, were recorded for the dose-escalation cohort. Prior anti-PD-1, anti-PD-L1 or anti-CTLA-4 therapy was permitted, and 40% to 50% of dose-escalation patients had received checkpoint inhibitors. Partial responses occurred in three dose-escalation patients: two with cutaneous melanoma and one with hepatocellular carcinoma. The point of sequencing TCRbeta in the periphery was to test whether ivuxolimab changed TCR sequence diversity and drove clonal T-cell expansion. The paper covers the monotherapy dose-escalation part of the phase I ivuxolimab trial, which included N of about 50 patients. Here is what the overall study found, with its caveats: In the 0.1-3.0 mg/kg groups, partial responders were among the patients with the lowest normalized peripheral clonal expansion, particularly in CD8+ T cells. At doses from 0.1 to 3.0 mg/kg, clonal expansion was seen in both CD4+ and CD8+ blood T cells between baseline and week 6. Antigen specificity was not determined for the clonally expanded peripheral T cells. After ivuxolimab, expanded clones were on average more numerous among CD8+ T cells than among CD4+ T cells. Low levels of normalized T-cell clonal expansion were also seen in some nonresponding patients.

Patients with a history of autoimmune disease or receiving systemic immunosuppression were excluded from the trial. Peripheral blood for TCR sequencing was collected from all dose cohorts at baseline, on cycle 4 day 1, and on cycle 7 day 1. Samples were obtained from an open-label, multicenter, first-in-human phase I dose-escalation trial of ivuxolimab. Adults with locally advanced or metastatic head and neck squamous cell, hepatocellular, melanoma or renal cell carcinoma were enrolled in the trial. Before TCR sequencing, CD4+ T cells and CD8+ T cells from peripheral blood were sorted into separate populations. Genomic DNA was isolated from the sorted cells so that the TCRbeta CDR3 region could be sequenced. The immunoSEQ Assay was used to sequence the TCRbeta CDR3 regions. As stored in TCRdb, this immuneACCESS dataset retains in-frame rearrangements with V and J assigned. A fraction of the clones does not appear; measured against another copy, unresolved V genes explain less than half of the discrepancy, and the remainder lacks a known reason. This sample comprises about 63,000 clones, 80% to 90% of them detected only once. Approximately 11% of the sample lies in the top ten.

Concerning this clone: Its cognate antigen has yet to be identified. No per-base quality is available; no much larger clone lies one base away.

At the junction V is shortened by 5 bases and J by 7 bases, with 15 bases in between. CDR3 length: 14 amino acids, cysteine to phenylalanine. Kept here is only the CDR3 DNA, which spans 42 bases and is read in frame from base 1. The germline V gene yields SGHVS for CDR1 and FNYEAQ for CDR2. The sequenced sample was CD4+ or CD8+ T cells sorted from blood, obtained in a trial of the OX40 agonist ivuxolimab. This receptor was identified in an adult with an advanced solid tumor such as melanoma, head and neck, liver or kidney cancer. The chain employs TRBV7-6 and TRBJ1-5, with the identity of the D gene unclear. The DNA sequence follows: TGTGCCAGCAGCATGGACGGTCGGAGGCAGCCCCAGCATTTT. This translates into CASSMDGRRQPQHF.